This is a list of T cell receptor beta chains from one sample in a study of circulating and synovial CD4+ cells in juvenile arthritis. Clones were sequenced by immunoSEQ multiplex PCR, and TCRdb holds only the in-frame ones, with some missing. The profile shows around 18,000 clones, around 91% of them singletons. Sequenced sample: CD4+ T cells from blood. Receptor source: a human donor with juvenile idiopathic arthritis. Each CDR3 is given with its conserved first and last residue. Size is stated for part of the rows, as once, few or many counts, or as a class when the clone is expanded.

clone size	V gene	J gene	CDR3 protein
.	TRBV7-7	TRBJ2-1	CASSRGTGGNNEQFF
.	TRBV4-3	TRBJ2-3	CASSQDSSGRAGDTQYF
.	TRBV6-1	TRBJ2-5	CASSLRQGAPETQYF
.	TRBV7-2	TRBJ2-7	CASSLRLAGDEQYF
.	TRBV10-3	TRBJ2-3	CAITRDRNQRTDTQYF
.	TRBV18	TRBJ2-7	CASSPPAGRMSYEQYF
.	TRBV11-3	TRBJ2-1	CASSLHGTSGYNEQFF
.	TRBV11-3	TRBJ1-2	CASSPLQGGSVGGYTF
.	TRBV4-1	TRBJ2-3	CASRVEKRADTQYF
few	TRBV19	TRBJ1-2	CASSRQGTYGYTF
.	TRBV10-3	TRBJ2-3	CAISESLGRDTDTQYF
.	TRBV2	TRBJ1-4	CASGIDQGEKLFF
.	TRBV11-2	TRBJ2-3	CASSSTSGTDTQYF
.	TRBV7-8	TRBJ2-2	CASSLVGGGNTGELFF
.	TRBV5-1	TRBJ2-3	CASSSGTSGSTDTQYF
.	TRBV6-6	TRBJ1-1	CASSYPNTGETEAFF
.	TRBV7-2	TRBJ2-7	CASSFWSSGGSVSYEQYF
.	TRBV27	TRBJ2-1	CASSFRRLAGYNEQFF
.	TRBV7-2	TRBJ2-5	CASSLRFGETQYF
.	TRBV5-6	TRBJ1-6	CASSLGGILYNSPLHF
.	TRBV9	TRBJ2-6	CASSETGAGVGANVLTF
once	TRBV4-1	TRBJ2-6	CASSQDEGGRHSGANVLTF
.	TRBV7-9	TRBJ1-5	CASSHDLGRVQHF
once	TRBV6-6	TRBJ1-1	CASSALTGGKGAFF
.	TRBV7-6	TRBJ2-1	CASSLATGGEQFF
.	TRBV9	TRBJ2-5	CASSKMTGWETQYF
.	TRBV15	TRBJ2-1	CATSGELSGGEQFF
.	TRBV30	TRBJ1-3	CAWSVYSSGNTIYF
.	TRBV10-3	TRBJ1-2	CAYSDRGDYGYTF
.	TRBV29-1	TRBJ2-3	CSVGTGTSGMNAQYF
.	TRBV14	TRBJ2-3	CASSQDSLAAYLPDTQYF
.	TRBV19	TRBJ1-2	CASSSKTGAYGYTF
.	TRBV5-1	TRBJ2-5	CASIDGGETQYF
.	TRBV11-2	TRBJ2-4	CASRHLRGIMRLQYF
once	TRBV15	TRBJ1-5	CATSRGTGVRFIPQHF
.	TRBV6-6	TRBJ1-2	CASSPQGYGYTF
.	TRBV18	TRBJ2-2	CASSPPLSAGTITGELFF
.	TRBV28	TRBJ1-3	CASSLHLGGNGNTIYF
.	TRBV6-6	TRBJ2-1	CASTAPSSGGADEQFF
.	TRBV7-7	TRBJ2-2	CASSLKVPLTGMAGELFF
.	TRBV5-1	TRBJ1-1	CASSPKTGSEAFF
once	TRBV7-2	TRBJ2-2	CASSPAGGLGTGELFF
.	TRBV10-3	TRBJ2-3	CAISPDLAGGSDTQYF
.	TRBV7-3	TRBJ2-3	CASSSIGVDTQYF
.	TRBV9	TRBJ2-3	CASSVLLADTQYF
.	TRBV4-3	TRBJ2-5	CASSQGPGRQETQYF
few	TRBV19	TRBJ1-5	CASSDRVGQPQHF
.	TRBV7-2	TRBJ1-5	CASSARVGGPQHF
few	TRBV19	TRBJ1-5	CATAFSGNQPQHF
.	TRBV7-7	TRBJ2-7	CASSLGVSGGDEQYF
.	TRBV14	TRBJ2-2	CASSQALATGELFF
.	TRBV7-2	TRBJ1-2	CASSFFTGGAYGYTF
.	TRBV11-2	TRBJ2-7	CASSPLQATYEQYF
.	TRBV5-4	TRBJ2-2	CASSPSVGGGNTGELFF